One and the same sample provided the 31 T cell receptor beta chains below, sequenced in a study of breast tumors, draining lymph nodes, adjacent tissues. One entry per CDR3 protein results from TCRdb running MiXCR on the multiplex PCR reads. Of more than 250,000 distinct CDR3 sequences in the sample, 30% to 35% are singletons; the top ten hold 0.85% to 1.2%. Breast cancer patients provided tissue from their axillary draining lymph nodes. Sequenced sample: axillary lymph node tissue. The receptor set was obtained from a female donor with breast cancer. Some clones in this sample may be carry-over from other donors' samples.

This clonotype was counted many times. This chain connects TRBV12-3 or TRBV12-4 to TRBJ1-2; 8 bases align to TRBD1. This CDR3 contains 14 residues. V trimming: 3 bases; J trimming: 7 bases; junction bases outside the gene matches: 7. This CDR3 is CASSFTGGTVGYTF. CDR3 DNA: TGTGCCAGCAGTTTTACAGGGGGGACTGTTGGCTACACCTTC.

The rearrangement joins TRBV11-2 to TRBJ1-2; the match to TRBD1 covers 7 bases. This CDR3 has 13 residues. In germline, CDR1 is SGHAT, CDR2 FQNNGV. After removal of 5 bases from V and 8 bases from J, the junction contained 8 bases not matched to a gene. CDR3 sequence: CASSPGQPRGYTF. In nucleotides, the CDR3 is TGTGCCAGCAGCCCGGGACAGCCTAGAGGCTACACCTTC.

This clonotype came up many times. This sequence joins TRBV11-2 and TRBJ2-3, with D perhaps matching TRBD2 (5 bases). The CDR3 loop spans 16 amino acids. Trimming took 1 base from V and 2 from J, leaving 13 bases between them. CDR1 and CDR2 (germline): SGHAT, FQNNGV. CDR3 coding DNA: TGTGCCAGCAGCTTAGGTATAGGGAGAATCACAGATACGCAGTATTTT. This codes for CASSLGIGRITDTQYF.

This clonotype was observed a handful of times. A read error may be the cause here, since a much bigger clone is one base away. This chain connects TRBV7-9 to TRBJ1-3; a possible D gene is TRBD1 (5 bases). The germline gives CDR1 SEHNR, CDR2 FQNEAQ (reference sequence). The CDR3 contains 15 residues. CDR3 in DNA: TGTGCCAGCATTACAGGATCCTTCTCTGGAAACACCATACATTTT. This encodes CASITGSFSGNTIHF.

This clonotype appeared a few times. The J gene is TRBJ1-1, the V gene TRBV5-1, with 7 bases lining up with TRBD1. The CDR3 loop spans 16 amino acids. The germline gives CDR1 SGHRS, CDR2 YFSETQ. Losses at the gene ends were 4 bases for V and 4 bases for J; bases not matched to a gene: 13. The CDR3 here is CASSPTTGVGVTEAFF. The CDR3 coding sequence is TGCGCCAGCAGCCCAACAACAGGGGTAGGAGTCACTGAAGCTTTCTTT. Looking up the rest from reference TRBV5-1 and TRBJ1-1 gives the full variable domain: KAGVTQTPRYLIKTRGQQVTLSCSPISGHRSVSWYQQTPGQGLQFLFEYFSETQRNKGNFPGRFSGRQFSNSRSEMNVSTLELGDSALYLCASSPTTGVGVTEAFFGQGTRLTVV.

This clonotype was detected ten times or more. This chain uses TRBV6-1 with TRBJ2-5; TRBD2 agrees at 7 bases. Germline assignment: CDR1 MNHNS and CDR2 SASEGT. V dropped 4 bases and J dropped 6; count of bases not matched to a gene: 5. The CDR3 length is 13 residues. In DNA, the CDR3 is TGTGCCAGCAGTGTTCAACTAGCGCAGACCCAGTACTTC. Its translation is CASSVQLAQTQYF.

This clonotype turned up a few times. A single base separates this from a much larger clone, so it may be a read error. This chain uses TRBV7-2 with TRBJ2-1; 9 positions match TRBD1. From germline, CDR1 is SGHTA and CDR2 FQGNSA. The CDR3 spans 15 residues. CDR3 nucleotide sequence: TGTGCCAGCAGCTTAGGGACAGGGGTTTTCAATGAGCAGCTCTTC. This codes for CASSLGTGVFNEQLF. The full variable domain, its missing parts supplied by reference TRBV7-2 and TRBJ2-1, is GAGVSQSPSNKVTEKGKDVELRCDPISGHTALYWYRQSLGQGLEFLIYFQGNSAPDKSGLPSDRFSAERTGGSVSTLTIQRTQQEDSAVYLCASSLGTGVFNEQLFGPGTRLTVL.

This chain joins TRBV11-2 and TRBJ2-6; 7 bases align to TRBD2. The germline V gene encodes CDR1 SGHAT and CDR2 FQNNGV. The CDR3 length is 15 residues. Losses at the gene ends were 5 bases for V and 6 bases for J; bases not matched to a gene: 7. The CDR3 nucleotides are TGTGCCAGCAGCGCGAGCGGGACTGCGGCCAACGTCCTGACTTTC. Residues: CASSASGTAANVLTF.

With regard to this clonotype: A much larger clone differs from this one at a single base, so this may be a read error. The chain is built from TRBV12-3 or TRBV12-4 and TRBJ2-7; 7 nucleotides match TRBD2. CDR3 length: 15 residues. Here the CDR3 DNA reads TGTGCCAGCAGTTTAGGCGGGAGAGCTTTTTACGAGCGGTACTTC. It encodes CASSLGGRAFYERYF.

This clonotype turned up a few times. The chain combines TRBV5-1 with TRBJ2-5, with a possible D match to TRBD2 (6 bases). The CDR3 is 16 residues long. Germline CDR1 SGHRS, CDR2 YFSETQ. Trimming pared 4 bases from V and 3 bases from J, leaving 19 bases between. The CDR3 loop reads CASSRGQGGGKETQYF. DNA of the CDR3: TGCGCCAGCAGCAGAGGTCAGGGAGGTGGGAAAGAGACCCAGTACTTC.

About this clonotype: With a much larger clone just one base away, this may be a read error. This chain links TRBV11-2 with TRBJ2-7; D is perhaps TRBD1 (8 bases). There are 13 residues in the CDR3. Germline V lookup: CDR1 SGHAT, CDR2 FQNNGV. DNA for the CDR3: TGTGCCAGCAGCCCGGACAGGGTGCGGGAGCAGCACTTC. This sequence encodes CASSPDRVREQHF.

The sample holds many counts of this clonotype. This chain links TRBV19 with TRBJ2-1; 8 positions match TRBD2. V shed 6 bases and J 9 bases; nucleotides not matched to a gene: 7. CDR3 length: 13 amino acids. CDR1 and CDR2 (germline): LNHDA, SQIVND (reference sequence). CDR3 nucleotide sequence: TGTGCCAGTAGGGTTAGCGGGATAGGTGAGCAGTTCTTC. Its protein is CASRVSGIGEQFF.

The chain is built from TRBV18 and TRBJ2-3, with unresolved D. V dropped 3 bases and J dropped 6 bases, with 7 bases sitting between them. Per the germline V gene, CDR1 is KGHSH and CDR2 is LQKENI. The CDR3 contains 12 residues. CDR3 loop: CASSPTDDTQYF. In DNA, the CDR3 is TGTGCCAGCTCACCGACTGACGATACGCAGTATTTT.

This clonotype showed up just a few times. V usage is TRBV28 and J usage is TRBJ2-7; weak D call: TRBD2 (5 bases). CDR3 length equals 15 residues. Germline V CDR1 and CDR2: MDHEN, SYDVKM. V lost 3 bases and J lost 3, with 15 bases in between. In nucleotides, the CDR3 is TGTGCCAGCAGTTTCGGATCTAGCCCCAGCTACGAGCAGTACTTC. It yields the protein CASSFGSSPSYEQYF. The full variable domain, with the rest looked up from reference TRBV28 and TRBJ2-7, is DVKVTQSSRYLVKRTGEKVFLECVQDMDHENMFWYRQDPGLGLRLIYFSYDVKMKEKGDIPEGYSVSREKKERFSLILESASTNQTSMYLCASSFGSSPSYEQYFGPGTRLTVT.

This clonotype was recorded many times. V is TRBV12-5 and J is TRBJ1-5; D call uncertain. The CDR3 runs 15 residues. CDR1 is LGHNT, CDR2 FRNRAP, per germline. V lost 1 base to trimming and J lost 6 bases, with 13 bases between them. The CDR3 bases are TGTGCTAGTGGTTTGGAAGGACGATATAGTCAGCCCCAGCATTTT. This translates into CASGLEGRYSQPQHF.

Worth noting for this clonotype: A clone one base away is much larger, so this may be a read error. CDR3 sequence reads: CASSFYARVKEAQYF. In DNA, the CDR3 is TGTGCCAGCAGCTTTTATGCGCGCGTTAAAGAGGCCCAGTACTTC. The V gene is TRBV5-6, the J gene TRBJ2-5; the D is unclear. The CDR3 has 15 residues. Germline V lookup: CDR1 SGHDT, CDR2 YYEEEE.

This clonotype has ten or more counts. The chain employs TRBV29-1 and TRBJ2-4, with D maybe TRBD1 (6 bases). Trimming stripped 4 bases from V and 5 bases from J, with 15 bases between. The germline CDR1 and CDR2 sequences are SQVTM and ANQGSEA. The length of the CDR3 is 14 residues. The CDR3 loop is CSVGAGAFENIQYF. The CDR3 DNA sequence: TGCAGCGTTGGAGCAGGGGCGTTTGAAAACATTCAGTACTTC. Supplemented by reference TRBV29-1 and TRBJ2-4, the full variable domain reads SAVISQKPSRDICQRGTSLTIQCQVDSQVTMMFWYRQQPGQSLTLIATANQGSEATYESGFVIDKFPISRPNLTFSTLTVSNMSPEDSSIYLCSVGAGAFENIQYFGAGTRLSVL.

Concerning this clonotype itself: A read error is possible here, since a much larger clone lies one base away. CDR3 in amino acids: CGSSSRLVATSGYEQYF. As DNA, the CDR3 is TGTGGCAGCAGCTCGAGATTGGTTGCCACCTCGGGATACGAGCAGTACTTC. The V and J genes are TRBV5-4 and TRBJ2-7; perhaps TRBD2 as D (5 bases). The CDR3 sequence is 17 residues long. CDR1 and CDR2 (germline): SGHNT, YYREEE (reference sequence).

This clonotype was seen many times. The chain combines TRBV19 with TRBJ2-2; D is perhaps TRBD1 (6 bases). Germline CDR1 and CDR2: LNHDA and SQIVND (reference sequence). V was cut by 7 bases and J by 7 bases, with 22 bases left in between. The length of the CDR3 is 16 residues. The CDR3 region has the DNA TGTGCCAGTAAGGCCCGGGGAAAAAACAGGGACGGGGAGCTGTTTTTT. Protein product: CASKARGKNRDGELFF. The variable domain in full, completed from reference TRBV19 and TRBJ2-2, reads DGGITQSPKYLFRKEGQNVTLSCEQNLNHDAMYWYRQDPGQGLRLIYYSQIVNDFQKGDIAEGYSVSREKKESFPLTVTSAQKNPTAFYLCASKARGKNRDGELFFGEGSRLTVL.

Here the CDR3 DNA reads TGTGCCAGCAGTCCTCGCCAGCACCCTAATGAAAAACTGTTTTTT. The encoded protein is CASSPRQHPNEKLFF. The chain couples TRBV6-6 to TRBJ1-4; D call uncertain. This CDR3 has 15 residues. V shed 5 bases and J shed 3 bases, with 13 bases lying between them. The germline V gene encodes CDR1 MNHNY and CDR2 SVGAGI (reference sequence).

Worth noting for this clonotype: This may be a read error, as it is one base from a much larger clone. The V gene is TRBV5-4, the J gene TRBJ1-2; no definite D call. The CDR3 contains 14 residues. Germline V gene sequence: CDR1 SGHNT, CDR2 YYREEE (reference sequence). The CDR3 loop reads CASSLEATNYGYIF. The CDR3 nucleotides read TGTGCCAGCAGCTTGGAAGCGACTAACTATGGCTACATCTTC. The whole variable domain, remainder taken from reference TRBV5-4 and TRBJ1-2, is ETGVTQSPTHLIKTRGQQVTLRCSSQSGHNTVSWYQQALGQGPQFIFQYYREEENGRGNFPPRFSGLQFPNYSSELNVNALELDDSALYLCASSLEATNYGYIFGSGTRLTVV.

The rearrangement joins TRBV20-1 to TRBJ2-3, with 7 bases aligning to TRBD1. This CDR3 spans 16 amino acids. Germline V lookup: CDR1 DFQATT, CDR2 SNEGSKA (reference sequence). J gave up 1 base and V 0 bases, and 7 bases lay outside the gene matches. CDR3 protein: CSAREGTEPRTDTQYF. In nucleotides, the CDR3 is TGCAGTGCTAGAGAAGGGACAGAACCTCGCACAGATACGCAGTATTTT.

Comment on this clonotype: Being one base from a much bigger clone, this may be a read error. The rearrangement joins TRBV20-1 to TRBJ2-5; 8 bases are shared with TRBD2. V trimming: 3 bases; J trimming: 7 bases; junction bases outside the gene matches: 10. CDR3 size: 14 residues. The germline gives CDR1 DFQATT, CDR2 SNEGSKA (reference sequence). CDR3 nucleotides: TGCAGTGCTAGGCCCGGGGGGGGGTCTGCGACCCAGTACTTC. Translating it yields CSARPGGGSATQYF.

The rearrangement joins TRBV27 to TRBJ2-7; D gene ambiguous. The CDR3 has 13 amino acids. Deletions cut 6 bases from V and 2 bases from J, with 11 bases between. Germline V lookup: CDR1 MNHEY, CDR2 SMNVEV (reference sequence). For the CDR3, the DNA is TGTGCCAGCAGCCCCGATTGGCCCTACGAGCAGTACTTC. Protein: CASSPDWPYEQYF.

To note about this clonotype: A much larger clone differs by one base, so this may be a read error. This chain connects TRBV9 to TRBJ2-1; 7 nucleotides align to TRBD1. The CDR3 contains 15 residues. Per germline, CDR1 SGDLS and CDR2 YYNGEE. In DNA form, the CDR3 reads TGTGCCAGCAGCGTAGAGGGGGCCTCCTACAATGAGCCGTTCTTC. Translation gives CASSVEGASYNEPFF.

As concerns this clonotype: Possible read error: a much larger clone is one base away. Likely a read error: the CDR3 ends without its conserved phenylalanine or tryptophan. CDR3 nucleotides: TGTGCCAGCAGCTACGGGACTTGGGCCGTTCAGTACATC. As protein: CASSYGTWAVQYI. The J gene is TRBJ2-4, the V gene TRBV7-9; weak D call: TRBD2 (6 bases). The CDR3 is 13 amino acids. From germline, CDR1 is SEHNR and CDR2 FQNEAQ (reference sequence). The V and J ends lost 4 bases and 11 bases respectively, with 15 bases between them.

This chain connects TRBV9 to TRBJ2-6; 10 bases match TRBD1. CDR3 length equals 18 residues. V dropped 4 bases and J dropped 8; count of bases not matched to a gene: 15. The germline CDR1 and CDR2 sequences are SGDLS and YYNGEE. The CDR3 coding sequence is TGTGCCAGCAGCCAAGGGCTGCTTTCGGGACAGGGGACCAACGTCCTGACTTTC. It codes for CASSQGLLSGQGTNVLTF.

This clonotype was recorded at least ten times. The rearrangement links TRBV6-6 to TRBJ2-1, with 9 bases fitting TRBD2. V shed 5 bases and J 7 bases; nucleotides not matched to a gene: 3. The germline gives CDR1 MNHNY, CDR2 SVGAGI (reference sequence). The CDR3 spans 13 residues. CDR3 nucleotides: TGTGCCAGCAGTAGACTAGCGGAGAATGAGCAGTTCTTC. Translated, it gives CASSRLAENEQFF.

This clonotype has ten or more counts. The chain has TRBV5-6 and TRBJ1-2; no clear D. This CDR3 has 19 residues. Germline V gene lookup returns CDR1 SGHDT and CDR2 YYEEEE. The V end lost 6 bases, the J end lost 6 bases, and 33 bases lay between the germline ends. CDR3 coding DNA: TGTGCCAGCATCACCTTTGCGAGGGCAGCTCCTAGGTTTTGGGATGGCTACACCTTC. This codes for CASITFARAAPRFWDGYTF.

The rearrangement links TRBV15 to TRBJ1-4; maybe TRBD1 (5 bases). Trimming cost V 3 bases and J 3 bases, with 14 bases left between them. Germline CDR1 and CDR2: LNHNV and YYDKDF (reference sequence). This CDR3 has 16 residues. The CDR3 sequence is CATSSASAGSNEKLFF. In nucleotides, the CDR3 is TGTGCCACCAGCAGTGCTAGCGCAGGGTCTAATGAAAAACTGTTTTTT.

This chain joins TRBV2 and TRBJ1-4; a weak D match, TRBD1 (6 bases). Trimming removed 7 bases at V and 4 bases at J, with 13 bases between. CDR3 size: 14 residues. From germline, CDR1 is SNHLY and CDR2 FYNNEI. The CDR3 bases are TGTGCCAGCATCGACAGGAGCCGTAATGAAAAACTGTTTTTT. Translated: CASIDRSRNEKLFF. Supplemented by reference TRBV2 and TRBJ1-4, the full variable domain reads EPEVTQTPSHQVTQMGQEVILRCVPISNHLYFYWYRQILGQKVEFLVSFYNNEISEKSEIFDDQFSVERPDGSNFTLKIRSTKLEDSAMYFCASIDRSRNEKLFFGSGTQLSVL.